This record covers a single TCR beta chain. The antigen is unknown. This sequence may be a read error, since a much larger clone differs from it by one base. Time point denoted: patch test 2, 6 weeks after DPC sensitization. Treatment of the sample: therapeutic diphenylcyclopropenone sensitization with weekly scalp DPC. Each CDR3 protein is one row after TCRdb ran MiXCR on the RACE reads. Of about 70,000 distinct CDR3 sequences listed, around 8.8% are singletons. This sample is part of a study of human T cells and chemical hapten exposure. Study-wide results and limits: No shift was seen in TCRs above 1 in 1000 frequency with DPC sensitization.

Trimming left V 5 bases short and J 1 base short, with 14 bases between. CDR1 is SGHVS, CDR2 FQNEAQ, per germline. The CDR3 is 15 amino acids. The clonotype originates from a woman aged 45-65 years with alopecia areata. Some clones in this sample may be carry-over from other donors' samples. The sample in question was whole blood, obtained in connection with sensitization to the hapten diphenylcyclopropenone (DPC). J is TRBJ1-1 and V is TRBV7-8; no definite D call. The CDR3 loop reads CASSQLTTWNTEAFF. DNA of the CDR3: TGTGCCAGCAGCCAACTGACGACCTGGAACACTGAAGCTTTCTTT.